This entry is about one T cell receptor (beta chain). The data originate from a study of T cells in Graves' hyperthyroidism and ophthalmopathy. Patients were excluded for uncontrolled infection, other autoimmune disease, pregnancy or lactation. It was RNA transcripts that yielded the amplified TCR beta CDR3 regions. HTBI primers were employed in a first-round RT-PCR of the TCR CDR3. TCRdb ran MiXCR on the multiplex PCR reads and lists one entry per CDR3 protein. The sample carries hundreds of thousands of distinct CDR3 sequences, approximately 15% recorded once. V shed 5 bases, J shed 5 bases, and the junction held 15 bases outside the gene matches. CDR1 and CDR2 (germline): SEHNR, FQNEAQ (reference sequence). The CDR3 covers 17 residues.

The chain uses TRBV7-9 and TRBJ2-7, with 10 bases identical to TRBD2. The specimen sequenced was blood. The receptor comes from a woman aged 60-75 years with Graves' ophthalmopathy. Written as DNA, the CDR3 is TGTGCCAGCAGCCCGGGGGGTAGCGGGAGGCCCGCAGACGAGCAGTACTTC. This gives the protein CASSPGGSGRPADEQYF.